The TCR beta chain under discussion was sequenced for a study of regulatory T cells in long-lasting Graves disease. CDR3-region Arm-PCR and iRepertoire HTBI primers produced the TCR beta libraries. TCRdb independently ran MiXCR on the multiplex PCR reads; one entry per CDR3 protein. The sample has around 480,000 distinct CDR3 sequences, more than 15% seen once. CDR3 size: 15 residues. The germline V gene encodes CDR1 SGHNT and CDR2 YENEEA. Between the trimmed V and J ends, which lost 5 bases and 4 bases, there was a span of 14 bases. Time point noted: newly diagnosed GD, antithyroid drugs for less than 3 months. From RNA extracted from PBMCs, the TCR library was made. These data were also reused for a study on T cells in Graves' hyperthyroidism and ophthalmopathy.

J is TRBJ2-2 and V is TRBV11-3; no reliable D call. The TCR was taken from a woman aged 35-60 years with Graves disease. Sequencing was performed on peripheral blood mononuclear cells (PBMCs), taken at new diagnosis, from a patient treated with antithyroid drugs. CDR3 nucleotide sequence: TGTGCCAGCAGCCCTCCGACCTTGGGCACCGGGGAGCTGTTTTTT. It specifies CASSPPTLGTGELFF.